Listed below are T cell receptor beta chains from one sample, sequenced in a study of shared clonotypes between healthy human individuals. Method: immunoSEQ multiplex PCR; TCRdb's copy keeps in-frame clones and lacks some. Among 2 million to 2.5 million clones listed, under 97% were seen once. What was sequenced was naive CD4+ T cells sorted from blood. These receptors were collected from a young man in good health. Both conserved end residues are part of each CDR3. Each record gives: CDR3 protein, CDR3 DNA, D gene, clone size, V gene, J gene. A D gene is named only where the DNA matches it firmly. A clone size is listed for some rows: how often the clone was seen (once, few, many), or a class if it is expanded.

CDR3aa: CASSYGQGPYNSPLHF
CDR3nt: TGTGCCAGCAGCTACGGACAGGGTCCCTATAATTCACCCCTCCACTTT
d_gene: TRBD1
abundance: .
v_gene: TRBV5-8
j_gene: TRBJ1-6

CDR3aa: CASRRRPTNYGYTF
CDR3nt: TGTGCCAGCAGACGACGGCCTACTAACTATGGCTACACCTTC
d_gene: .
abundance: .
v_gene: TRBV28
j_gene: TRBJ1-2

CDR3aa: CASSDRERDLPLVSYEQYF
CDR3nt: TGTGCCAGCAGTGATCGAGAGCGGGATCTGCCGTTAGTCTCCTACGAGCAGTACTTC
d_gene: TRBD2
abundance: .
v_gene: TRBV2
j_gene: TRBJ2-7

CDR3aa: CASRPGITGVATNEKLFF
CDR3nt: TGTGCCAGCAGACCGGGAATTACTGGAGTTGCAACTAATGAAAAACTGTTTTTT
d_gene: .
abundance: .
v_gene: TRBV2
j_gene: TRBJ1-4

CDR3aa: CASRAGQGPYEQYF
CDR3nt: TGTGCCAGTAGGGCGGGACAGGGGCCCTACGAGCAGTACTTC
d_gene: TRBD1
abundance: few
v_gene: TRBV19
j_gene: TRBJ2-7

CDR3aa: CASSVSLGSYEQYF
CDR3nt: TGTGCCAGTAGTGTCTCGTTGGGTAGCTACGAGCAGTACTTC
d_gene: .
abundance: .
v_gene: TRBV19
j_gene: TRBJ2-7

CDR3aa: CASTRDNTYYEQFF
CDR3nt: TGTGCCAGTACCCGGGACAACACCTACTATGAGCAGTTCTTC
d_gene: .
abundance: .
v_gene: TRBV19
j_gene: TRBJ2-1

CDR3aa: CASSVDSYTQYF
CDR3nt: TGTGCCAGCAGCGTGGACTCCTATACGCAGTATTTT
d_gene: .
abundance: .
v_gene: TRBV5-4
j_gene: TRBJ2-3

CDR3aa: CASSLDPEPYNEQFF
CDR3nt: TGCGCCAGCAGCTTGGACCCGGAGCCCTACAATGAGCAGTTCTTC
d_gene: .
abundance: .
v_gene: TRBV5-1
j_gene: TRBJ2-1

CDR3aa: CASSVGTLGANSPLHF
CDR3nt: TGTGCCAGCAGTGTCGGGACTCTAGGAGCTAATTCACCCCTCCACTTT
d_gene: .
abundance: .
v_gene: TRBV6-1
j_gene: TRBJ1-6

CDR3aa: CASITGQDIYEQYF
CDR3nt: TGCGCCAGCATTACGGGACAGGATATCTACGAGCAGTACTTC
d_gene: TRBD1
abundance: .
v_gene: TRBV5-1
j_gene: TRBJ2-7

CDR3aa: CASSSDRGLGAFF
CDR3nt: TGCGCCAGCAGCTCTGACAGGGGGCTGGGAGCTTTCTTT
d_gene: TRBD1
abundance: .
v_gene: TRBV5-1
j_gene: TRBJ1-1

CDR3aa: CASSLEGVSGNTIYF
CDR3nt: TGCGCCAGCAGCTTAGAAGGGGTCTCTGGAAACACCATATATTTT
d_gene: .
abundance: .
v_gene: TRBV5-1
j_gene: TRBJ1-3

CDR3aa: CASSTRKGVTLYEQYF
CDR3nt: TGCGCCAGCAGCACCCGGAAGGGGGTGACCCTCTACGAGCAGTACTTC
d_gene: .
abundance: .
v_gene: TRBV4-1
j_gene: TRBJ2-7

CDR3aa: CASSSSRRDTDTQYF
CDR3nt: TGTGCCAGCAGTTCATCACGGCGGGACACAGATACGCAGTATTTT
d_gene: .
abundance: .
v_gene: TRBV6-5
j_gene: TRBJ2-3

CDR3aa: CASAGTDNFEQYF
CDR3nt: TGTGCCAGCGCCGGGACAGACAATTTCGAGCAGTACTTC
d_gene: TRBD1
abundance: .
v_gene: TRBV7-3
j_gene: TRBJ2-7

CDR3aa: CASSLAPGVSDTQYF
CDR3nt: TGCGCCAGCAGCTTGGCCCCCGGGGTATCGGATACGCAGTATTTT
d_gene: .
abundance: .
v_gene: TRBV5-1
j_gene: TRBJ2-3

CDR3aa: CASSAGQGMNTEAFF
CDR3nt: TGTGCCAGCAGTGCAGGACAGGGGATGAACACTGAAGCTTTCTTT
d_gene: TRBD1
abundance: .
v_gene: TRBV6-1
j_gene: TRBJ1-1

CDR3aa: CAWSRGLAGVKSYNEQFF
CDR3nt: TGTGCCTGGAGTCGAGGCCTAGCGGGAGTGAAGTCCTACAATGAGCAGTTCTTC
d_gene: TRBD2
abundance: .
v_gene: TRBV30
j_gene: TRBJ2-1

CDR3aa: CASSPSGGPRETQYF
CDR3nt: TGTGCCAGCAGCCCCAGCGGGGGGCCGCGGGAGACCCAGTACTTC
d_gene: TRBD2
abundance: .
v_gene: TRBV28
j_gene: TRBJ2-5

CDR3aa: CSVSRTSGVRTDTQYF
CDR3nt: TGCAGCGTTTCTCGGACTAGCGGGGTGCGCACAGATACGCAGTATTTT
d_gene: TRBD2
abundance: .
v_gene: TRBV29-1
j_gene: TRBJ2-3

CDR3aa: CASSSGGAYNEQFF
CDR3nt: TGTGCCAGCAGTAGCGGGGGAGCCTACAATGAGCAGTTCTTC
d_gene: TRBD2
abundance: once
v_gene: TRBV28
j_gene: TRBJ2-1

CDR3aa: CASSSQFLANEKLFF
CDR3nt: TGCGCCAGCAGCTCGCAGTTTTTGGCTAATGAAAAACTGTTTTTT
d_gene: .
abundance: .
v_gene: TRBV5-1
j_gene: TRBJ1-4

CDR3aa: CASSLGFSTDTQYF
CDR3nt: TGCGCCAGCAGCTTGGGCTTCAGCACAGATACGCAGTATTTT
d_gene: .
abundance: once
v_gene: TRBV5-1
j_gene: TRBJ2-3

CDR3aa: CATVLSNGDYGYTF
CDR3nt: TGTGCCACCGTTCTGTCGAACGGTGACTATGGCTACACCTTC
d_gene: .
abundance: .
v_gene: TRBV6-6
j_gene: TRBJ1-2

CDR3aa: CSAMGPHEQYF
CDR3nt: TGCAGTGCTATGGGACCGCACGAGCAGTACTTC
d_gene: .
abundance: .
v_gene: TRBV20-1
j_gene: TRBJ2-7

CDR3aa: CASSFGLAGEWVQETQYF
CDR3nt: TGTGCCAGCAGCTTTGGACTAGCGGGAGAGTGGGTCCAAGAGACCCAGTACTTC
d_gene: TRBD2
abundance: .
v_gene: TRBV5-8
j_gene: TRBJ2-5

CDR3aa: CASSLARREQETQYF
CDR3nt: TGTGCCAGCAGCTTAGCGCGTCGTGAGCAAGAGACCCAGTACTTC
d_gene: .
abundance: .
v_gene: TRBV7-2
j_gene: TRBJ2-5

CDR3aa: CASSLGRGFDEQYF
CDR3nt: TGTGCCAGCAGTTTGGGTAGGGGGTTCGACGAGCAGTACTTC
d_gene: .
abundance: .
v_gene: TRBV28
j_gene: TRBJ2-7